This T cell receptor beta chain was observed in a study of T cell responses to AZD1222 COVID-19 vaccine. The assay was immunoSEQ multiplex PCR, and TCRdb's table has in-frame clones only and misses some. The sample consists of around 170,000 clones, 88% of them appearing once. The study, taken as a whole, reports: The donor cohort was predominantly white British with a female majority, and clonal diversity may have been underestimated. In the spike-specific TCR repertoire, nearly half reportedly target unmutated variant regions.

Turning to this clone: Antigen: not known.

There are 14 residues in the CDR3. In germline, CDR1 is LNHDA, CDR2 SQIVND (reference sequence). Trimming stripped 6 bases from V and 5 bases from J, with 16 bases between. The sequencing here drew on peripheral blood, taken 28 days after the second AZD1222 dose. The V and J genes are TRBV19 and TRBJ1-1; the D is unclear. This sequence originates from an adult who received the AZD1222 COVID-19 vaccine. CDR3 loop: CASRPASARTEAFF. The DNA of the CDR3 is TGTGCCAGTAGGCCCGCTAGTGCTAGGACTGAAGCTTTCTTT.